One sample yielded the 14 T cell receptor beta chains listed below, sequenced in a study of T cell repertoires in cytomegalovirus infection. No antigen has been identified for these receptors. One entry per CDR3 protein results from TCRdb running MiXCR on the reads. This table has under 150,000 distinct CDR3 sequences, under 30% appearing once. The sample taken for sequencing was PBMCs, sequenced either directly or after in vitro stimulation (not recorded which). The receptors derive from a human donor in good health (CMV status not recorded). Some clones in this sample may be carry-over from other donors' samples.

The chain has TRBV6-6 and TRBJ1-4; D gene unclear. From germline, CDR1 is MNHNY and CDR2 SVGAGI (reference sequence). The ends were cut back, 2 bases at V and 3 bases at J, with 4 bases in the middle. The CDR3 sequence is 13 residues long. The CDR3 region is CASSYRSNEKLFF. The DNA for the CDR3 is TGTGCCAGCAGTTACCGCTCTAATGAAAAACTGTTTTTT.

This clonotype was seen more than once but under ten times. The genes are TRBV5-1 and TRBJ2-7; D is possibly TRBD1 (6 bases). CDR1 and CDR2 (germline): SGHRS, YFSETQ. V was trimmed by 5 bases and J by 2 bases, leaving 17 bases between them. This CDR3 is built from 15 residues. The CDR3 DNA follows: TGCGCCAGCAGTCCACGACAGGATGGGGCCTACGAGCAGTACTTC. This translates into CASSPRQDGAYEQYF. Supplemented by reference TRBV5-1 and TRBJ2-7, the full variable domain reads KAGVTQTPRYLIKTRGQQVTLSCSPISGHRSVSWYQQTPGQGLQFLFEYFSETQRNKGNFPGRFSGRQFSNSRSEMNVSTLELGDSALYLCASSPRQDGAYEQYFGPGTRLTVT.

This clonotype was detected a few times. DNA for the CDR3: TGTGCCAGCAGCCCCAGGGTTACAGATACGCAGTATTTT. It is translated as CASSPRVTDTQYF. The chain carries TRBV5-4 and TRBJ2-3, with D possibly matching TRBD1 (5 bases). This CDR3 region has 13 residues. In germline, CDR1 is SGHNT, CDR2 YYREEE (reference sequence). V was pared by 4 bases and J by 3 bases, with 9 bases between.

V is TRBV19 and J is TRBJ1-1; no clear D. Per germline, CDR1 LNHDA and CDR2 SQIVND (reference sequence). CDR3 length equals 12 residues. Trimming pared 6 bases from V and 8 bases from J, leaving 13 bases between. Here the CDR3 reads CASRLPTLEAFF. In nucleotides, the CDR3 is TGTGCCAGTAGGCTTCCCACTTTAGAAGCTTTCTTT.

The sample holds a few counts of this clonotype. This chain uses TRBV7-6 with TRBJ2-7; a weak D match, TRBD2 (5 bases). CDR1 is SGHVS and CDR2 is FNYEAQ in the germline V gene. Trimming shortened V by 0 bases and J by 2 bases, and 8 bases separated the two germline ends. The CDR3 runs 14 residues. The DNA of the CDR3 is TGTGCCAGCAGCTTAGCGCTGGGAGCCTACGAGCAGTACTTC. This sequence encodes CASSLALGAYEQYF.

This clonotype appeared a few times. The junction and the germline gene differ at one end; a read error may be behind it. The chain is built from TRBV7-6 and TRBJ2-3; 8 bases are shared with TRBD2. CDR1 is SGHVS and CDR2 is FNYEAQ in the germline V gene. The CDR3 has 15 residues. The CDR3, as DNA: TGTGCTAGCAGCCCTCGACTAGCGCCCACAGATACGCAGTATTTT. Translated, it gives CASSPRLAPTDTQYF.

This CDR3 reads CASSFLAGSGNTIYF. The CDR3 DNA is TGTGCCAGCAGTTTCCTGGCAGGTTCTGGAAACACCATATATTTT. The chain joins TRBV12-3 or TRBV12-4 to TRBJ1-3, with D unresolved. V dropped 3 bases and J dropped 1 base, with 10 bases sitting between them. This CDR3 is 15 amino acids long.

This chain links TRBV29-1 with TRBJ1-2; 9 bases are shared with TRBD1. Trimming took 7 bases from V and 7 from J; bases not matched to a gene: 10. Germline V gene lookup returns CDR1 SQVTM and CDR2 ANQGSEA. This CDR3 is built from 13 residues. Here the CDR3 DNA reads TGCAGCGCCGGGCCCACAGGGGGCGGTGGCTACACCTTC. Translation: CSAGPTGGGGYTF. Filled out from reference TRBV29-1 and TRBJ1-2, the complete variable domain reads SAVISQKPSRDICQRGTSLTIQCQVDSQVTMMFWYRQQPGQSLTLIATANQGSEATYESGFVIDKFPISRPNLTFSTLTVSNMSPEDSSIYLCSAGPTGGGGYTFGSGTRLTVV.

This clonotype was seen ten or more times. The chain has TRBV7-8 and TRBJ1-1; 7 bases are a match to TRBD1. The CDR3 is made up of 15 amino acids. CDR1 and CDR2 from the germline V gene are SGHVS and FQNEAQ. Losses at the gene ends were 6 bases for V and 5 bases for J; bases not matched to a gene: 12. CDR3 in DNA: TGTGCCAGCAGACCCGACCGACAGGGTAAAACTGAAGCTTTCTTT. As protein: CASRPDRQGKTEAFF.

This clonotype was detected many times. This chain joins TRBV7-2 and TRBJ2-7; D is unresolved. V lost 1 base and J 0 bases, leaving 10 bases between the germline ends. The CDR3 sequence is 15 residues long. CDR1 is SGHTA and CDR2 is FQGNSA in the germline V gene. The CDR3 sequence is CASSLELHDSYEQYF. The DNA of the CDR3 is TGTGCCAGCAGCTTAGAGTTGCACGACTCCTACGAGCAGTACTTC.

This clonotype showed up just a few times. This sequence joins TRBV4-1 and TRBJ2-7; D may be TRBD1 (6 bases). This CDR3 contains 14 residues. Between the trimmed V and J ends, which lost 3 bases and 2 bases, there was a span of 11 bases. Germline assignment: CDR1 MGHRA and CDR2 YSYEKL. For the CDR3, the DNA is TGCGCCAGCAGCCAGGAGACAGGCGCCTACGAGCAGTACGTC. This translates into CASSQETGAYEQYV.

The chain combines TRBV20-1 with TRBJ2-1, with D perhaps matching TRBD1 (6 bases). The CDR3 spans 13 residues. V was pared by 3 bases and J by 6 bases, with 12 bases between. The germline V gene encodes CDR1 DFQATT and CDR2 SNEGSKA (reference sequence). As DNA, the CDR3 is TGCAGTGCTAGGATGTGGGGGCCCAATGAGCAGTTCTTC. This sequence encodes CSARMWGPNEQFF.

This clonotype was observed at least ten times. The genes are TRBV7-2 and TRBJ2-7, with 8 bases lining up with TRBD2. Germline V gene sequence: CDR1 SGHTA, CDR2 FQGNSA. This CDR3 is built from 19 residues. The trim removed 2 bases at V and 5 bases at J, leaving 20 bases unmatched. The CDR3 spells CASSLFSGIGYMGAHEQYV. The CDR3 DNA reads TGTGCCAGCAGCTTATTTAGCGGGATAGGTTATATGGGTGCCCACGAGCAGTACGTC.

This clonotype was counted once. The chain links TRBV19 to TRBJ1-5, with D perhaps TRBD1 (6 bases). This CDR3 comprises 15 residues. Germline CDR1 LNHDA, CDR2 SQIVND (reference sequence). V was trimmed by 7 bases and J by 6 bases, leaving 19 bases between them. CDR3 region: CASNTQRGGAQPQHF. Here the CDR3 DNA reads TGTGCCAGTAACACCCAAAGAGGGGGAGCTCAGCCCCAGCATTTT.